Listed here are 4 T cell receptor beta chains from one sample, sequenced in a study of OX40 agonist ivuxolimab in advanced cancers. Here immunoSEQ multiplex PCR was the method, and the copy in TCRdb shows in-frame clones only, minus some. The table has approximately 66,000 clones, 85% seen once. The sample consisted of CD4+ or CD8+ T cells sorted from blood, taken in a trial of the OX40 agonist ivuxolimab. All receptors derive from an adult with an advanced solid tumor such as melanoma, head and neck, liver or kidney cancer.

The chain combines TRBV7-2 with TRBJ2-1; TRBD2 matches 11 bases. The CDR3 is 17 residues long. Germline CDR1 is SGHTA and CDR2 is FQGNSA. The V and J ends lost 5 bases and 10 bases, in that order; junction bases with no gene match: 16. Here the CDR3 reads CASSKRVRLAGGWEQFF. The CDR3 DNA follows: TGTGCCAGCAGCAAAAGGGTACGGCTAGCGGGAGGATGGGAGCAGTTCTTC.

This chain joins TRBV10-3 and TRBJ2-2; 7 positions match TRBD1. The CDR3 loop spans 15 amino acids. Germline assignment: CDR1 ENHRY and CDR2 SYGVKD. V was pared by 5 bases and J by 0 bases, with 3 bases of the junction left unmatched. This CDR3 reads CAISRQGPNTGELFF. Written as DNA, the CDR3 is TGTGCCATCAGTCGACAGGGCCCGAACACCGGGGAGCTGTTTTTT.

This clone was detected only once. The CDR3 nucleotides read TGCGCCAGCAGCCAAGTGGGACTAGCGGGAGCAGATACGCAGTATTTT. It is translated as CASSQVGLAGADTQYF. The gene calls are TRBV4-1 and TRBJ2-3, with TRBD2 identical over 14 bases. V dropped 1 base and J dropped 4; count of bases not matched to a gene: 1. Germline CDR1 and CDR2: MGHRA and YSYEKL. The CDR3 length is 16 residues.

The rearrangement links TRBV11-3 to TRBJ2-2; D gene uncertain. With 3 bases removed from V and 0 bases from J, the gap between germline ends came to 8 bases. Looked up from germline, CDR1 is SGHNT and CDR2 is YENEEA. This CDR3 spans 15 amino acids. CDR3 amino acids: CASSFDRTNTGELFF. Here the CDR3 DNA reads TGTGCCAGCAGCTTTGACCGAACGAACACCGGGGAGCTGTTTTTT.